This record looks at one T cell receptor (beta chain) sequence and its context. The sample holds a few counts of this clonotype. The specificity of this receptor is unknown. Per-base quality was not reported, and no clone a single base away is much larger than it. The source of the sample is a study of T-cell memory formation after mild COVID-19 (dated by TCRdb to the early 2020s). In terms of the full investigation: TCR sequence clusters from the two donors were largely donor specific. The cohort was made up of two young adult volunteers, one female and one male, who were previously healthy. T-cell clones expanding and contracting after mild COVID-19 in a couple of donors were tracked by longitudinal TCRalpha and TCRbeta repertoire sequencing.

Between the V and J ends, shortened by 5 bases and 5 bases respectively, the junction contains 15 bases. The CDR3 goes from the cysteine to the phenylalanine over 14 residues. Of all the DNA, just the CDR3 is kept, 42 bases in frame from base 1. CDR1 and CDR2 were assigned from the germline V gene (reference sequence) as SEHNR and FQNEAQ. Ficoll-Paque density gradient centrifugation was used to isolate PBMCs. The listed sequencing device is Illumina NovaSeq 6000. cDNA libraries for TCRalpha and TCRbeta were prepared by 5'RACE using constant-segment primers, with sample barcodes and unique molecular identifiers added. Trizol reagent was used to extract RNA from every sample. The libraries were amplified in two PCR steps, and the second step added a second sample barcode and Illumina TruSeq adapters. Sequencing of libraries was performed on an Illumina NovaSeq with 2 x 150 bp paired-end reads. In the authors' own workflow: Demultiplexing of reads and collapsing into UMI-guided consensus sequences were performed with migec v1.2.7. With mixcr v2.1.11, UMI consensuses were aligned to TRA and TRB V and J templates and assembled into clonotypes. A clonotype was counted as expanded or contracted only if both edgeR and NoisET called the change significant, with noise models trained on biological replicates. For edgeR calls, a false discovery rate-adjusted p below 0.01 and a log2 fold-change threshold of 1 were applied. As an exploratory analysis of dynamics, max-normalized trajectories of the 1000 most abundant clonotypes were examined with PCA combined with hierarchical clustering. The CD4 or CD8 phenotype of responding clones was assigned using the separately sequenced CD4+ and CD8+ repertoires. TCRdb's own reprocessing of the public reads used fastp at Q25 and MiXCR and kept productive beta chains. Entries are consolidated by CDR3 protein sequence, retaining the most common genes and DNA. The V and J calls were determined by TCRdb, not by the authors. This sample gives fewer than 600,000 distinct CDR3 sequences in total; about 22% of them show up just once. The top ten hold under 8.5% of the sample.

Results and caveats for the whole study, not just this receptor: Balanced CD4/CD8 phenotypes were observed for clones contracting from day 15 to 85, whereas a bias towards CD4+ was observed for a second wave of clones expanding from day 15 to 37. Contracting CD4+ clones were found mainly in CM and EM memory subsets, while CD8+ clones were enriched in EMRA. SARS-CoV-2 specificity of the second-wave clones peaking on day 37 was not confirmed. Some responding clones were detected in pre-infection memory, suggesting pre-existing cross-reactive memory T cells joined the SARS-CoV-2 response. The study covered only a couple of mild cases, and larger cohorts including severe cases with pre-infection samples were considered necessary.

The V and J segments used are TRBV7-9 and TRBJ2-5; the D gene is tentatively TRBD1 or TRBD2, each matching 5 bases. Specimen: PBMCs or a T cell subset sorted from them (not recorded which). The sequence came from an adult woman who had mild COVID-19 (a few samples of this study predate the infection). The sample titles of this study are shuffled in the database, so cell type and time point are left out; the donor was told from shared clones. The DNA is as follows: TGTGCCAGCAGCACTGCAGGGTCGGGGGAGACCCAGTACTTC. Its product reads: CASSTAGSGETQYF. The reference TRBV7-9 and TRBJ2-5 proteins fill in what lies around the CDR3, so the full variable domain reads DTGVSQNPRHKITKRGQNVTFRCDPISEHNRLYWYRQTLGQGPEFLTYFQNEAQLEKSRLLSDRFSAERPKGSFSTLEIQRTEQGDSAMYLCASSTAGSGETQYFGPGTRLLVL.